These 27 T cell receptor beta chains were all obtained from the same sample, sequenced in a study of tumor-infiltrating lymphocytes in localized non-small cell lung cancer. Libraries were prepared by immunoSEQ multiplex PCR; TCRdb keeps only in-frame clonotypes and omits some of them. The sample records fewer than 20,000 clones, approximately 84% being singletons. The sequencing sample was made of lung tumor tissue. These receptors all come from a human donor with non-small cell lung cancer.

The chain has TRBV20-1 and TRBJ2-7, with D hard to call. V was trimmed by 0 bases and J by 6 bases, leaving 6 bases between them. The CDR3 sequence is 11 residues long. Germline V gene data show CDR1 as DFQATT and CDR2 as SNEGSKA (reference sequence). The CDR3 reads CSARDEIEQYF. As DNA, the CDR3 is TGCAGTGCTAGAGATGAGATCGAGCAGTACTTC.

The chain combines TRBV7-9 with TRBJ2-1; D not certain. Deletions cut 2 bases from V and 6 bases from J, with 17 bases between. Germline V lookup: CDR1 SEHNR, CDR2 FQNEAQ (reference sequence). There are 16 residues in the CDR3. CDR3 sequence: CASSLWENVGINEQFF. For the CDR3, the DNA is TGTGCCAGCAGCTTATGGGAAAACGTAGGGATCAATGAGCAGTTCTTC.

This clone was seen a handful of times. This CDR3 reads CAISESRGGQNTEAFF. As DNA, the CDR3 is TGTGCCATCAGTGAGTCGCGAGGGGGTCAGAACACTGAAGCTTTCTTT. V gene TRBV10-3 combines with J gene TRBJ1-1, with D possibly being TRBD1 (6 bases). V gave up 0 bases and J gave up 1 base, with 12 bases separating them. The germline CDR1 and CDR2 sequences are ENHRY and SYGVKD. The CDR3 contains 16 residues.

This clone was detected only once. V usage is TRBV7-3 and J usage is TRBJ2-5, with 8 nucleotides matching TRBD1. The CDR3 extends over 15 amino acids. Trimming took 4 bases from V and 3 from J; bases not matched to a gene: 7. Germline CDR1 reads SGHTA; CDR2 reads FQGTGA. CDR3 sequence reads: CASSSSLGQEETQYF. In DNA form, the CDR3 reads TGTGCCAGCAGCTCATCCTTGGGACAGGAAGAGACCCAGTACTTC.

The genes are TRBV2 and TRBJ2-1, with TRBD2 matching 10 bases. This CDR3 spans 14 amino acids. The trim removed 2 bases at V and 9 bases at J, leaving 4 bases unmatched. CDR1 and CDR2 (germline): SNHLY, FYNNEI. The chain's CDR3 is CASSEPLAGPEQFF. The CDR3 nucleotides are TGTGCCAGCAGTGAACCACTAGCGGGGCCTGAGCAGTTCTTC.

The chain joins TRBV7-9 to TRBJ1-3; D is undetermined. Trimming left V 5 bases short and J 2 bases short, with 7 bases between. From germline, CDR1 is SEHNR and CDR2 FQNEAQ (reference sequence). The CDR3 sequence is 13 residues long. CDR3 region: CASSPVAGNTIYF. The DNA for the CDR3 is TGTGCCAGCAGCCCGGTAGCTGGAAACACCATATATTTT.

For the CDR3, the DNA is TGCAGCGTTCAAAGATCCTCTGGAAACACCATATATTTT. Translation: CSVQRSSGNTIYF. This rearrangement joins TRBV29-1 to TRBJ1-3; the D is unclear. CDR1 and CDR2 (germline): SQVTM, ANQGSEA. The CDR3 contains 13 residues. The V end lost 5 bases, the J end lost 0 bases, and 8 bases lay between the germline ends.

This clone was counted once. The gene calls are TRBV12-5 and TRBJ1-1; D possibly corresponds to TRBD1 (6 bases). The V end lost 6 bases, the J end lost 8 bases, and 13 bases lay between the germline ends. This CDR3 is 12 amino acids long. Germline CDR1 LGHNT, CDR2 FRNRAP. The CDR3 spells CASGPGGGEAFF. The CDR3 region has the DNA TGTGCTAGTGGCCCCGGGGGGGGCGAAGCTTTCTTT.

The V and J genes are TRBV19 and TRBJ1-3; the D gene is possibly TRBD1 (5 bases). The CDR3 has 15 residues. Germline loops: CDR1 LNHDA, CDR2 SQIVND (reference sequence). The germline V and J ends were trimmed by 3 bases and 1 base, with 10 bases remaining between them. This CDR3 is CASSILGGSGNTIYF. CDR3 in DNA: TGTGCCAGTAGTATCCTCGGGGGATCTGGAAACACCATATATTTT.

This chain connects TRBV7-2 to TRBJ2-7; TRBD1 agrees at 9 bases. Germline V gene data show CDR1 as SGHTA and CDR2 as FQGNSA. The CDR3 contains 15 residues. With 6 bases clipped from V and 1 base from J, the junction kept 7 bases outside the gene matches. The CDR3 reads CASRRTQGASYEQYF. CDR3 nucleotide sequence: TGTGCCAGCAGGCGAACACAGGGGGCTTCCTACGAGCAGTACTTC.

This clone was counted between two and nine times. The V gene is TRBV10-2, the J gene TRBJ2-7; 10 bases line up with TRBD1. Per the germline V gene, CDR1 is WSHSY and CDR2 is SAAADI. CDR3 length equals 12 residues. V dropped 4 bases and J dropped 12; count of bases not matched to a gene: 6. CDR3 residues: CASSGGTGDRYF. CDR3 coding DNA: TGCGCCAGCAGTGGGGGGACAGGGGATCGGTACTTC.

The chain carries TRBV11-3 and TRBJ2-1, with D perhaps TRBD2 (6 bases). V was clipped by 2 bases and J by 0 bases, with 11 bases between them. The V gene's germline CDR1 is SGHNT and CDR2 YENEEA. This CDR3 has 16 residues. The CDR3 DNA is TGTGCCAGCAGCTTATACTCCGGGAGCTCCTACAATGAGCAGTTCTTC. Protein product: CASSLYSGSSYNEQFF. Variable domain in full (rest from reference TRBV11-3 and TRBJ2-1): EAGVVQSPRYKIIEKKQPVAFWCNPISGHNTLYWYLQNLGQGPELLIRYENEEAVDDSQLPKDRFSAERLKGVDSTLKIQPAELGDSAVYLCASSLYSGSSYNEQFFGPGTRLTVL.

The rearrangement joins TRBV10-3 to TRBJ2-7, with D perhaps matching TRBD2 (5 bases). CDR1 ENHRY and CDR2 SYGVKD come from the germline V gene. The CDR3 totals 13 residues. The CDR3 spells CAFSGNVGSEQYF. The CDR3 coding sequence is TGTGCTTTCTCCGGGAATGTCGGATCCGAGCAGTACTTC.

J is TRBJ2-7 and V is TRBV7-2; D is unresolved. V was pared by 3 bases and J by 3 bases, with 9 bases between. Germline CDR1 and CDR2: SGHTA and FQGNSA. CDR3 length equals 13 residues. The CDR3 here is CASSLVSVYEQYF. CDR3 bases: TGTGCCAGCAGCTTGGTCTCGGTCTACGAGCAGTACTTC. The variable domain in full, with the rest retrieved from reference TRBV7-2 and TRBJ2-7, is GAGVSQSPSNKVTEKGKDVELRCDPISGHTALYWYRQSLGQGLEFLIYFQGNSAPDKSGLPSDRFSAERTGGSVSTLTIQRTQQEDSAVYLCASSLVSVYEQYFGPGTRLTVT.

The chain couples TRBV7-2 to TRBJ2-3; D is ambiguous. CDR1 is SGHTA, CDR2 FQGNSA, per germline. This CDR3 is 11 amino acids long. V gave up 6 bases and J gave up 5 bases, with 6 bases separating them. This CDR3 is CASRLVDTQYF. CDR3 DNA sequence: TGTGCCAGCAGGCTCGTAGATACGCAGTATTTT.

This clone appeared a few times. In nucleotides, the CDR3 is TGCGCCAGCAGCCCTGGACACACAACTAATGAAAAACTGTTTTTT. This translates into CASSPGHTTNEKLFF. The chain employs TRBV5-1 and TRBJ1-4, with D possibly matching TRBD1 (5 bases). The germline V and J ends were trimmed by 4 bases and 0 bases, with 10 bases remaining between them. The CDR3 is 15 residues long. Germline V gene sequence: CDR1 SGHRS, CDR2 YFSETQ.

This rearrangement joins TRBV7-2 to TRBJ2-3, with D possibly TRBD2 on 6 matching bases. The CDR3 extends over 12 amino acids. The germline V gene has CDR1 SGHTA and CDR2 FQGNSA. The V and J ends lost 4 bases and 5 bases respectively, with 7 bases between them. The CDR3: CASSWGLDTQYF. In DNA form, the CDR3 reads TGTGCCAGCAGCTGGGGACTAGATACGCAGTATTTT. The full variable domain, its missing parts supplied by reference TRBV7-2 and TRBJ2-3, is GAGVSQSPSNKVTEKGKDVELRCDPISGHTALYWYRQSLGQGLEFLIYFQGNSAPDKSGLPSDRFSAERTGGSVSTLTIQRTQQEDSAVYLCASSWGLDTQYFGPGTRLTVL.

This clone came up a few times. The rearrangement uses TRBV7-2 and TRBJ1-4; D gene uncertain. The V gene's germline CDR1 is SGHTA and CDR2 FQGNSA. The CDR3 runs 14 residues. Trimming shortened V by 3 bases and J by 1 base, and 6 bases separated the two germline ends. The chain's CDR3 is CASSLGRTNEKLFF. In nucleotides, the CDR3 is TGTGCCAGCAGCTTGGGTCGAACTAATGAAAAACTGTTTTTT.

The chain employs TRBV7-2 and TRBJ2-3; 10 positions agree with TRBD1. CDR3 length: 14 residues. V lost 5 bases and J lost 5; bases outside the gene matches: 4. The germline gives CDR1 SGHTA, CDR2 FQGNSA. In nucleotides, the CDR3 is TGTGCCAGCAGCAAGGGGACAGGGGAAGATACGCAGTATTTT. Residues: CASSKGTGEDTQYF.

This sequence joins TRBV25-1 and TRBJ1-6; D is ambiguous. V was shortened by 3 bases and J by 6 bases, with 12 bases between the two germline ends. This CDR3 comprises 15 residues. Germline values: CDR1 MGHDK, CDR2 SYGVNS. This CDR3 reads CASSEAGIVNSPLHF. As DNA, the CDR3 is TGTGCCAGCAGTGAGGCGGGGATCGTTAATTCACCCCTCCACTTT.

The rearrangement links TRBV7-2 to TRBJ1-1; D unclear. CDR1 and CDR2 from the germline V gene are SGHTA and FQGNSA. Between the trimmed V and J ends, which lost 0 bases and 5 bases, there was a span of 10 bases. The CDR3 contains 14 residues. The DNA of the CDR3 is TGTGCCAGCAGCTTAGCAGGAATGGGTACTGAAGCTTTCTTT. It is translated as CASSLAGMGTEAFF.

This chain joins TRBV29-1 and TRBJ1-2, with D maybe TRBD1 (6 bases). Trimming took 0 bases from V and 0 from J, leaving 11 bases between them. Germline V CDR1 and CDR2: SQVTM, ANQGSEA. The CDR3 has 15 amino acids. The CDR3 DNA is TGCAGCGTTGAAGATCGGGGGGCAGCTAACTATGGCTACACCTTC. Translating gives CSVEDRGAANYGYTF.

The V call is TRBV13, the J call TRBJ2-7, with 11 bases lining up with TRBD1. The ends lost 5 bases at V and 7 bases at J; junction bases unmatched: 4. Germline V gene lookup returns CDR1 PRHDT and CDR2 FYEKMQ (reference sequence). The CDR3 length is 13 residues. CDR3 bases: TGTGCCAGCAGCCAGGACAGGGGGCGTGAGCAGTACTTC. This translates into CASSQDRGREQYF.

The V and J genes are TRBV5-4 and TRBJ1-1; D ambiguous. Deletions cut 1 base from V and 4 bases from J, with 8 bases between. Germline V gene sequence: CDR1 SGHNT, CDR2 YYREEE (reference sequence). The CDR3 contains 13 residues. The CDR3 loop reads CASSLLGVTEAFF. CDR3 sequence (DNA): TGTGCCAGCAGCTTGTTAGGAGTCACTGAAGCTTTCTTT.

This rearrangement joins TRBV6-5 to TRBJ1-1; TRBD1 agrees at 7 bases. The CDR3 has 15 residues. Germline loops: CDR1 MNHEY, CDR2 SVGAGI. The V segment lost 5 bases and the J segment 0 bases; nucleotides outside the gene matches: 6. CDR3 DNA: TGTGCCAGCAGTCGACAGGGTGGAATGAACACTGAAGCTTTCTTT. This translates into CASSRQGGMNTEAFF.

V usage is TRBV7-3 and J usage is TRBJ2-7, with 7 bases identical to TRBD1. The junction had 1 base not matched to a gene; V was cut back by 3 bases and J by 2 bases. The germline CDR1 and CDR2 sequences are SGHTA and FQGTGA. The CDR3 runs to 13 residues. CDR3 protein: CASSLQGAYEQYF. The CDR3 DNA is TGTGCCAGCAGCTTGCAGGGGGCCTACGAGCAGTACTTC.

The CDR3 spells CASSLTGASANEKLFF. CDR3 nucleotides: TGCGCCAGCAGCTTGACAGGGGCTTCGGCTAATGAAAAACTGTTTTTT. The chain carries TRBV5-1 and TRBJ1-4, with TRBD1 matching over 7 bases. Germline V gene lookup returns CDR1 SGHRS and CDR2 YFSETQ. The junction had 6 bases not matched to a gene; V was cut back by 1 base and J by 3 bases. The CDR3 length is 16 residues.